These 32 T cell receptor beta chains share one sample of origin, sequenced in a study of blood T cell repertoires in COVID-19 (dated by TCRdb to the early 2020s). Library prep was done by the immunoSEQ multiplex PCR assay. TCRdb took this table from immuneACCESS and kept in-frame rearrangements with V and J called. Such tables lack part of the clones; where checked against another copy, unresolved V genes explain under half of the gap, and the rest is unexplained. The sample data list about 20,000 clones, and roughly 87% of these were observed just once. Roughly 2.5% of the sample goes to the ten largest clones. The sample comprised peripheral blood. The receptors were gathered from a man in his sixties or seventies with acute or convalescent COVID-19.

This chain uses TRBV5-1 with TRBJ2-1; D uncertain. Trimming cost V 0 bases and J 2 bases, with 9 bases left between them. This CDR3 region has 15 residues. Looked up from germline, CDR1 is SGHRS and CDR2 is YFSETQ. CDR3 nucleotides: TGCGCCAGCAGCTTGGCGGTCACCGCCTACAATGAGCAGTTCTTC. Translating gives CASSLAVTAYNEQFF.

The rearrangement joins TRBV5-1 to TRBJ2-7, with 10 positions matching TRBD1. V trimming: 1 base; J trimming: 4 bases; junction bases outside the gene matches: 5. Germline CDR1 reads SGHRS; CDR2 reads YFSETQ. The CDR3 totals 15 residues. The CDR3 DNA reads TGCGCCAGCAGCTTGAAGGGACAGGGGAGGTACGAGCAGTACTTC. It yields the protein CASSLKGQGRYEQYF.

This clone is a singleton in its sample. The chain is built from TRBV11-2 and TRBJ2-1, with 9 nucleotides matching TRBD2. Germline V gene data show CDR1 as SGHAT and CDR2 as FQNNGV. Trimming cost V 3 bases and J 6 bases; bases outside gene matches: 12. This CDR3 region has 17 residues. The CDR3 bases are TGTGCCAGCAGCTTTTTGCTCTCGCGGGAGGGCTCCAATGAGCAGTTCTTC. Encoded protein: CASSFLLSREGSNEQFF.

This clone has more than one count but fewer than ten. The chain carries TRBV3-1 (or the pseudogene TRBV3-2) and TRBJ2-2; the match to TRBD1 covers 8 bases. The CDR3 has 15 amino acids. Looked up from germline, CDR1 is LGHDT and CDR2 is YNNKEL (reference sequence). J gave up 7 bases and V 3 bases, and 7 bases lay outside the gene matches. CDR3 protein: CASSQRQGAGGELFF. CDR3 nucleotides: TGTGCCAGCAGCCAGAGGCAGGGGGCCGGCGGGGAGCTGTTTTTT.

The chain uses TRBV2 and TRBJ1-1, with TRBD1 as a possible D gene (6 bases). The V gene lost 6 bases and the J gene lost 7 bases, with 21 bases spanning the gap. The CDR3 has 15 amino acids. Looked up from germline, CDR1 is SNHLY and CDR2 is FYNNEI. DNA of the CDR3: TGTGCCAGCAGAACAACCACAGGGAGAGCTGGTGAAGCTTTCTTT. This encodes CASRTTTGRAGEAFF.

The chain couples TRBV28 to TRBJ1-2; maybe TRBD1 (6 bases). Per the germline V gene, CDR1 is MDHEN and CDR2 is SYDVKM. V lost 6 bases to trimming and J lost 4 bases, with 18 bases between them. This CDR3 contains 15 residues. The DNA for the CDR3 is TGTGCCAGCAGCTCCGGGGGGCCTCCTATCTATGGCTACACCTTC. Its protein is CASSSGGPPIYGYTF.

V gene TRBV18 combines with J gene TRBJ1-5; possibly TRBD1 for D (6 bases). Germline CDR1 and CDR2: KGHSH and LQKENI. This CDR3 comprises 18 residues. V was clipped by 6 bases and J by 0 bases, with 21 bases between them. CDR3 region: CASSPIHSQGFSNQPQHF. In DNA, the CDR3 is TGTGCCAGCTCCCCTATTCATTCACAGGGTTTTAGCAATCAGCCCCAGCATTTT.

In nucleotides, the CDR3 is TGCAGCGTTGAAGCGGGGGGGCCTTACTACGAGCAGTACTTC. Protein product: CSVEAGGPYYEQYF. The chain carries TRBV29-1 and TRBJ2-7; 8 nucleotides match TRBD2. Unmatched junction bases numbered 5, after V lost 1 base and J lost 3 bases. This CDR3 comprises 14 residues. From germline, CDR1 is SQVTM and CDR2 ANQGSEA.

The V gene is TRBV20-1, the J gene TRBJ2-7; 13 nucleotides line up with TRBD2. Germline V lookup: CDR1 DFQATT, CDR2 SNEGSKA (reference sequence). V lost 3 bases to trimming and J lost 1 base; unmatched junction nucleotides: 6. The CDR3 sequence is 16 residues long. Here the CDR3 reads CSASELAGGLSYEQYF. The DNA for the CDR3 is TGCAGTGCTAGTGAACTAGCGGGGGGGTTGTCCTACGAGCAGTACTTC.

This rearrangement joins TRBV7-2 to TRBJ1-5; D not certain. CDR1 is SGHTA, CDR2 FQGNSA, per germline. This CDR3 has 13 residues. Trimming took off 1 base at V and 3 bases at J, with 4 bases between the two ends. The CDR3 region has the DNA TGTGCCAGCAGCTTAGAATACAATCAGCCCCAGCATTTT. Its translation: CASSLEYNQPQHF.

This sequence joins TRBV7-2 and TRBJ1-3, with TRBD1 identical over 7 bases. From germline, CDR1 is SGHTA and CDR2 FQGNSA. This CDR3 comprises 18 residues. Trimming took 1 base from V and 4 from J; bases not matched to a gene: 13. For the CDR3, the DNA is TGTGCCAGCAGCTTAGTGGGACAGAGCCTTCTCGGAGGAAACACCATATATTTT. Its translation is CASSLVGQSLLGGNTIYF. Together with reference TRBV7-2 and TRBJ1-3, the CDR3 gives the full variable domain: GAGVSQSPSNKVTEKGKDVELRCDPISGHTALYWYRQSLGQGLEFLIYFQGNSAPDKSGLPSDRFSAERTGGSVSTLTIQRTQQEDSAVYLCASSLVGQSLLGGNTIYFGEGSWLTVV.

The chain is built from TRBV27 and TRBJ1-2; 8 bases fit TRBD1. V lost 6 bases, J lost 4 bases, and 7 bases stayed unmatched. Germline V gives CDR1 MNHEY, CDR2 SMNVEV (reference sequence). This CDR3 region has 14 residues. The chain's CDR3 is CASSVRGLGYGYTF. The CDR3, as DNA: TGTGCCAGCAGCGTCAGGGGGCTCGGCTATGGCTACACCTTC.

The rearrangement links TRBV19 to TRBJ2-2, with a weak D call TRBD2 (5 bases). V gave up 0 bases and J gave up 6 bases, with 26 bases separating them. Germline CDR1 reads LNHDA; CDR2 reads SQIVND (reference sequence). CDR3 size: 20 residues. DNA of the CDR3: TGTGCCAGTAGTATAGAACTAGGACTCTTAAGCTTTAAGGACTCCGGGGAGCTGTTTTTT. Protein product: CASSIELGLLSFKDSGELFF.

This clone was seen just once. This sequence joins TRBV4-1 and TRBJ2-7, with TRBD2 identical over 15 bases. The CDR3 has 17 amino acids. The J segment lost 6 bases and the V segment lost 0 bases, leaving 6 bases of the junction unmatched. CDR1 is MGHRA, CDR2 YSYEKL, per germline. CDR3 coding DNA: TGCGCCAGCAGCCAAGAGGGACTAGCGGGAGGTTGGTCCGAGCAGTACTTC. Residues: CASSQEGLAGGWSEQYF.

The chain joins TRBV19 to TRBJ2-2; D may be TRBD1 (6 bases). V was pared by 7 bases and J by 6 bases, with 18 bases between. Germline CDR1 reads LNHDA; CDR2 reads SQIVND (reference sequence). The CDR3 covers 15 residues. The chain's CDR3 is CASNYRSGDSGELFF. Here the CDR3 DNA reads TGTGCCAGTAATTATCGGTCAGGGGATTCCGGGGAGCTGTTTTTT. Based on the CDR3 plus reference TRBV19 and TRBJ2-2, the full variable domain is DGGITQSPKYLFRKEGQNVTLSCEQNLNHDAMYWYRQDPGQGLRLIYYSQIVNDFQKGDIAEGYSVSREKKESFPLTVTSAQKNPTAFYLCASNYRSGDSGELFFGEGSRLTVL.

The chain joins TRBV7-9 to TRBJ1-5; the D is unclear. There are 13 residues in the CDR3. Trimming shortened V by 1 base and J by 4 bases, and 5 bases separated the two germline ends. Per germline, CDR1 SEHNR and CDR2 FQNEAQ (reference sequence). CDR3 DNA: TGTGCCAGCAGCTTAGGTCCGAATCAGCCCCAGCATTTT. Its protein is CASSLGPNQPQHF.

The V and J genes are TRBV3-1 (or the pseudogene TRBV3-2) and TRBJ1-3; D gene uncertain. The CDR3 contains 15 residues. Germline values: CDR1 LGHDT, CDR2 YNNKEL (reference sequence). The germline V and J ends were trimmed by 2 bases and 2 bases, with 10 bases remaining between them. CDR3 DNA sequence: TGTGCCAGCAGCCAAATCCAGGTAACTGGAAACACCATATATTTT. Translation: CASSQIQVTGNTIYF.

V gene TRBV7-9 combines with J gene TRBJ2-3; tentative D call: TRBD2 (5 bases). V dropped 6 bases and J dropped 4 bases, with 11 bases sitting between them. The CDR3 consists of 13 residues. The germline V gene has CDR1 SEHNR and CDR2 FQNEAQ (reference sequence). In DNA form, the CDR3 reads TGTGCCAGCAGTCTAGCTGGCTCAGATACGCAGTATTTT. It translates to CASSLAGSDTQYF.

The chain combines TRBV24-1 with TRBJ2-5, with 12 bases matching TRBD2. The CDR3 has 14 amino acids. The V gene end was trimmed by 6 bases and the J gene end by 5 bases; junction bases not matched to a gene: 3. Germline CDR1 and CDR2: KGHDR and SFDVKD. The chain's CDR3 is CATSLAGGRETQYF. CDR3 DNA: TGTGCCACCAGTCTAGCGGGGGGGCGGGAGACCCAGTACTTC.

The rearrangement links TRBV5-4 to TRBJ2-2; a possible D gene is TRBD2 (5 bases). The CDR3 covers 15 residues. V lost 4 bases and J 0 bases, leaving 10 bases between the germline ends. The germline CDR1 and CDR2 sequences are SGHNT and YYREEE (reference sequence). In nucleotides, the CDR3 is TGTGCCAGCAGCCCACGGACTGCGAACACCGGGGAGCTGTTTTTT. Protein product: CASSPRTANTGELFF.

This chain links TRBV6-2 or TRBV6-3 with TRBJ2-7; perhaps TRBD2 as D (6 bases). The V end lost 6 bases, the J end lost 7 bases, and 16 bases lay between the germline ends. Germline CDR1 reads MNHEY; CDR2 reads SVGEGT. The CDR3 covers 13 residues. CDR3 DNA: TGTGCCAGCAGACCTAGCGAGGAGTTTGAGCAGTACTTC. Translation: CASRPSEEFEQYF.

The chain recombines TRBV9 with TRBJ1-2; D gene uncertain. CDR1 and CDR2 from the germline V gene are SGDLS and YYNGEE. The V gene lost 4 bases and the J gene lost 3 bases, with 13 bases spanning the gap. The CDR3 is 14 residues long. CDR3 bases: TGTGCCAGCAGCCCTCACAACAGCCACTATGGCTACACCTTC. Protein: CASSPHNSHYGYTF.

J is TRBJ2-7 and V is TRBV6-2 or TRBV6-3; no definite D call. This CDR3 region has 12 residues. The V and J ends lost 2 bases and 4 bases respectively, with 6 bases between them. Per germline, CDR1 MNHEY and CDR2 SVGEGT. The CDR3 DNA is TGTGCCAGCAGTTACACACAATACGAGCAGTACTTC. As protein: CASSYTQYEQYF.

The chain links TRBV19 to TRBJ1-2; D is perhaps TRBD1 (6 bases). Germline V gives CDR1 LNHDA, CDR2 SQIVND (reference sequence). The CDR3 is made up of 15 amino acids. V gave up 5 bases and J gave up 7 bases, with 20 bases separating them. CDR3 bases: TGTGCCAGTAGTCCTTCGACAGGATCCTTTTCTGGCTACACCTTC. Translating it yields CASSPSTGSFSGYTF.

J is TRBJ2-3 and V is TRBV12-3 or TRBV12-4; D gene ambiguous. Trimming left V 3 bases short and J 5 bases short, with 9 bases between. This CDR3 is built from 13 residues. CDR3 amino acids: CASSLGLGDTQYF. The CDR3 DNA is TGTGCCAGCAGTTTGGGCCTGGGAGATACGCAGTATTTT.

V and J are TRBV6-2 or TRBV6-3 and TRBJ2-1; 9 bases map to TRBD1. The CDR3 contains 16 residues. J lost 2 bases, V lost 4 bases, and 6 bases had no gene match. The germline gives CDR1 MNHEY, CDR2 SVGEGT. The CDR3 region has the DNA TGTGCCAGCAGTTCCGGGGACAGGGTAGCCTACAATGAGCAGTTCTTC. It codes for CASSSGDRVAYNEQFF.

This clone was picked up one time. The chain is built from TRBV6-5 and TRBJ1-5; unclear D gene. The CDR3 loop spans 14 amino acids. The germline V gene has CDR1 MNHEY and CDR2 SVGAGI. V dropped 3 bases and J dropped 6 bases, with 12 bases sitting between them. This CDR3 reads CASSYTPGGQPQHF. The DNA of the CDR3 is TGTGCCAGCAGTTATACCCCGGGAGGTCAGCCCCAGCATTTT.

The chain carries TRBV7-9 and TRBJ2-7; no clear D. This CDR3 is 15 amino acids long. Germline CDR1 reads SEHNR; CDR2 reads FQNEAQ (reference sequence). V was clipped by 2 bases and J by 0 bases, with 11 bases between them. The DNA of the CDR3 is TGTGCCAGCAGCTTAAGTTCAGTATACTCCTACGAGCAGTACTTC. The encoded protein is CASSLSSVYSYEQYF.

The chain links TRBV18 to TRBJ1-3, with D perhaps TRBD1 (5 bases). Between the trimmed V and J ends, which lost 1 base and 8 bases, there was a span of 15 bases. The V gene's germline CDR1 is KGHSH and CDR2 LQKENI. This CDR3 contains 15 residues. Here the CDR3 reads CASSPLGTGGDTIYF. The CDR3 DNA reads as TGTGCCAGCTCACCACTTGGGACGGGAGGCGACACCATATATTTT.

This sequence joins TRBV5-1 and TRBJ2-7; perhaps TRBD2 as D (5 bases). Trimming removed 4 bases at V and 2 bases at J, with 13 bases between. CDR1 and CDR2 from the germline V gene are SGHRS and YFSETQ. This CDR3 contains 14 residues. The CDR3 reads CASSPSGMTYEQYF. The DNA for the CDR3 is TGCGCCAGCAGCCCCTCCGGGATGACCTACGAGCAGTACTTC.

The V call is TRBV5-6, the J call TRBJ2-7, with 13 nucleotides matching TRBD2. From germline, CDR1 is SGHDT and CDR2 YYEEEE. This CDR3 is built from 15 residues. Trimming at V came to 3 bases and at J to 1 base, leaving 1 base not matched to a gene. In nucleotides, the CDR3 is TGTGCCAGCAGCTCACTAGCGGGGGGGTCCTACGAGCAGTACTTC. Amino acids: CASSSLAGGSYEQYF.

The genes are TRBV28 and TRBJ1-5, with D perhaps TRBD1 (6 bases). Germline V lookup: CDR1 MDHEN, CDR2 SYDVKM. V lost 7 bases and J lost 1, with 11 bases in between. The CDR3 loop spans 14 amino acids. The CDR3 sequence is CASNRGNSNQPQHF. The CDR3 bases are TGTGCCAGCAATAGGGGGAACAGCAATCAGCCCCAGCATTTT.